Listed below are T cell receptor beta chains from one sample, sequenced in a study of regulatory T cells in long-lasting Graves disease. MiXCR was run by TCRdb on the multiplex PCR reads, yielding one entry per CDR3 protein. The sample holds hundreds of thousands of distinct CDR3 sequences, 15% to 19% seen once. The sample was peripheral blood mononuclear cells (PBMCs), taken at new diagnosis, from a patient treated with antithyroid drugs. All receptors come from a female donor with Graves disease. CDR3s leave out the opening cysteine and the closing phenylalanine or tryptophan.

>TRBV11-2
ASKSGGYLDEQY
>TRBV10-3
AIISWTVGGPEAF
>TRBV28
ASRKGGLSKNIQY
>TRBV20-1
SARPGPTRAYEQY
>TRBV19
ASSLSGATRLGANYGYT
>TRBV10-1
ASSFSPPENSPLH
>TRBV3-1
ASSTRQGPQH
>TRBV15
ATSSANGGYT
>TRBV19
ASSIIGSGRGLGYT
>TRBV3-1
ASSPGEVLMQETQY
>TRBV18
ASSPPDRGAF
>TRBV6-2/TRBV6-3
ATHRDRGQSLH
>TRBV9
ASSLGWGGYT
>TRBV2
ASSPDRDTRGYT
>TRBV2
ASSGVYSATNEKLF
>TRBV28
ASSYETQGNVGYEQY
>TRBV5-1
ASSLTGDMNTEAF
>TRBV2
ASGTDLGTEAF
>TRBV6-5
ASSYGAGGAYEQY
>TRBV12-3/TRBV12-4
ASRGYGDTQY
>TRBV12-5
ASGPDPRQGAYYYGYT
>TRBV5-1
ASSVGQGDYGYT
>TRBV12-3/TRBV12-4
ASTAFEGNQPQH
>TRBV4-3
ASSLIRDDTQY
>TRBV4-3
ASSQDGVGPWY
>TRBV28
ASNSAPWKGRGSTIY
>TRBV12-3/TRBV12-4
ASIHHRGTNEKLF
>TRBV28
ASSRYSYEQY
>TRBV2
ASLGQGGHQPQH
>TRBV2
ASRAGSTNTEAF
>TRBV10-2
ASSVSNYEQY
>TRBV10-1
ASSEGSRKNTEAF
>TRBV6-1
ASSQLRDKNTGELF
>TRBV7-2
ASSLEGHNEAF
>TRBV29-1
SVAGAPKPTEAF
>TRBV7-3
ASSPSGYGVGEQY
>TRBV7-9
ASSLFWWGGQYSPLH
>TRBV28
ASSFQQVNGYT